Below, 5 T cell receptor beta chains from the same sample are listed, as sequenced in a study of neurological immune-mediated disorders. TCRdb analysed the 5' RACE reads with MiXCR anew, one entry per CDR3 protein. The profile shows about 66,000 distinct CDR3 sequences, around 3.7% of them singletons. Sequenced: PBMCs. Receptors originate from a man aged 35 to 55 with multiple sclerosis.

This clonotype has a count of ten or more. This rearrangement joins TRBV7-8 to TRBJ2-6; D gene ambiguous. Germline lookup yields CDR1 SGHVS and CDR2 FQNEAQ. Trimming cost V 3 bases and J 1 base, with 10 bases left between them. The CDR3 sequence is 16 residues long. CDR3 nucleotides: TGTGCCAGCAGCTTGCGGACCACTTCTGGGGCCAACGTCCTGACTTTC. Its protein is CASSLRTTSGANVLTF.

This rearrangement joins TRBV3-1 to TRBJ1-1, with 10 bases aligning to TRBD1. This CDR3 is built from 15 residues. Germline V gene lookup returns CDR1 LGHDT and CDR2 YNNKEL (reference sequence). With 4 bases clipped from V and 6 bases from J, the junction kept 8 bases outside the gene matches. CDR3 nucleotides: TGTGCCAGCAGCCCGACCTTGGGGACAGGGGCTGAAGCTTTCTTT. This codes for CASSPTLGTGAEAFF.

This clonotype has ten or more counts. This chain joins TRBV20-1 and TRBJ2-3; D remains unclear. Germline V gene sequence: CDR1 DFQATT, CDR2 SNEGSKA (reference sequence). CDR3 length equals 11 residues. The V end was cut by 7 bases, the J end by 4 bases, with 9 bases between. The CDR3 sequence is CSVTRADTQYF. DNA of the CDR3: TGCAGTGTAACACGGGCAGATACGCAGTATTTT.

At least ten counts were recorded for this clonotype. The gene calls are TRBV20-1 and TRBJ2-7; no definite D call. CDR3 length: 13 amino acids. The germline CDR1 and CDR2 sequences are DFQATT and SNEGSKA (reference sequence). V was clipped by 1 base and J by 3 bases, with 10 bases between them. The CDR3 loop is CSARVDAYYEQYF. The CDR3 region has the DNA TGCAGTGCTAGAGTAGACGCCTACTACGAGCAGTACTTC.

This clonotype appeared many times. The J gene is TRBJ2-5, the V gene TRBV25-1; TRBD1 aligns across 7 bases. The V segment lost 4 bases and the J segment 3 bases; nucleotides outside the gene matches: 5. CDR3 length equals 14 residues. Looked up from germline, CDR1 is MGHDK and CDR2 is SYGVNS. CDR3 in DNA: TGTGCCAGCAGTGCCCCACAGGGGAAAGAGACCCAGTACTTC. Translated, it gives CASSAPQGKETQYF.